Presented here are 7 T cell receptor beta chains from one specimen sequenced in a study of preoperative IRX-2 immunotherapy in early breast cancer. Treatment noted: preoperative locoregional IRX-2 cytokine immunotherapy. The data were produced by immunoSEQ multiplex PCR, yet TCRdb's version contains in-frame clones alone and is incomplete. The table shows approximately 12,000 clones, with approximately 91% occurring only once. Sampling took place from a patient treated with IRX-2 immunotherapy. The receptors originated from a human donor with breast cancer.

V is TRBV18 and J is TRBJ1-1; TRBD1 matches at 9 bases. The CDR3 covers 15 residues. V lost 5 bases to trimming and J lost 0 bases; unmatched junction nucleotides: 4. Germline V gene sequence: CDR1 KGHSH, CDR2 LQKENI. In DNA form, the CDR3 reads TGTGCCAGCTCAGCAACAGGGGGCATGAACACTGAAGCTTTCTTT. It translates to CASSATGGMNTEAFF.

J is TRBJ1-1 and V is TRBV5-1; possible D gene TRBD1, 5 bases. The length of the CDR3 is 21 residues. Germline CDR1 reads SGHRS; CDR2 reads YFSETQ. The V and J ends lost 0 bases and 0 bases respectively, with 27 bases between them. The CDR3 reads CASSLEMLQRGRTFMNTEAFF. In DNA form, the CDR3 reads TGCGCCAGCAGCTTGGAAATGCTTCAGCGGGGCAGAACGTTCATGAACACTGAAGCTTTCTTT.

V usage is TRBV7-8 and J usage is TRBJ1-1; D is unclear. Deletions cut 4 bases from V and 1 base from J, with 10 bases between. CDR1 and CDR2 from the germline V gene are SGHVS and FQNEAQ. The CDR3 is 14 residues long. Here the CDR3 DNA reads TGTGCCAGCAGCTCGGTCCCGGGGAACACTGAAGCTTTCTTT. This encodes CASSSVPGNTEAFF.

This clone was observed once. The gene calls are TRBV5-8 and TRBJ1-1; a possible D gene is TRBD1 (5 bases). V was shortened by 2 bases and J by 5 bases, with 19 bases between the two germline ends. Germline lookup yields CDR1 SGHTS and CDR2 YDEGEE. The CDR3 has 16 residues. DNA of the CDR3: TGTGCCAGCAGCTTCGGAGGGACCGGGAGGTGGACTGAAGCTTTCTTT. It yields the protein CASSFGGTGRWTEAFF.

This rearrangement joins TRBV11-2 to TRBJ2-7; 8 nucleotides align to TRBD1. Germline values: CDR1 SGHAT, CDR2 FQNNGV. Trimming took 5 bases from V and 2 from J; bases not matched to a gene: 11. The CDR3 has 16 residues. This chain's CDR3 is CASSRNRDRFTYEQYF. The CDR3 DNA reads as TGTGCCAGCAGCCGGAACAGGGACAGGTTTACCTACGAGCAGTACTTC.

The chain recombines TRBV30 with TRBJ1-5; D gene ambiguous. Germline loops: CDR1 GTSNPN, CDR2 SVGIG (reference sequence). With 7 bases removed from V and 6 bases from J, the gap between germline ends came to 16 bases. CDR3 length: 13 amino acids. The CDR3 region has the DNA TGTGCCTACACGGGCGGCGGAGGTCAGCCCCAGCATTTT. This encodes CAYTGGGGQPQHF.

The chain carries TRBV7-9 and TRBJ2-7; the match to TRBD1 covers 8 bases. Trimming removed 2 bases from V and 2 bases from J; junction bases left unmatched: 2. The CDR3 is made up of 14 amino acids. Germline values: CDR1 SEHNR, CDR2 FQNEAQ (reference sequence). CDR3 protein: CASSLRDRPYEQYV. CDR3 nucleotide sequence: TGTGCCAGCAGCTTACGGGACAGGCCCTACGAGCAGTACGTC.